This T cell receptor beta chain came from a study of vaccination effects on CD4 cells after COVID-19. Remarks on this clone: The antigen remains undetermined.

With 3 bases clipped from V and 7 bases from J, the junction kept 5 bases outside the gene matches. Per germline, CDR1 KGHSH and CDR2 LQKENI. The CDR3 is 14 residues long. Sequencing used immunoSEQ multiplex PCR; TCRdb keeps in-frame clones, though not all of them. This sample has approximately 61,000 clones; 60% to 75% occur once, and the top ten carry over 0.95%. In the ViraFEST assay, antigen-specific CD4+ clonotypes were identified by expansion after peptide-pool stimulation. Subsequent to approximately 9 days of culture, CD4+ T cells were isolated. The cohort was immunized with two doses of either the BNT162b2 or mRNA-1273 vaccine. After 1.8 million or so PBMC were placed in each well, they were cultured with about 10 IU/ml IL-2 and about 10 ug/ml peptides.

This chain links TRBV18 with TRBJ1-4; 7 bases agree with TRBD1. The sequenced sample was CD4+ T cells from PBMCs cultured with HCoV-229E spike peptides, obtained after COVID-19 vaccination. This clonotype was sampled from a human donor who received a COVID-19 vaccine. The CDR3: CASSPDRRGEKLFF. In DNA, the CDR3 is TGTGCCAGCTCACCGGACAGGCGGGGTGAAAAACTGTTTTTT.